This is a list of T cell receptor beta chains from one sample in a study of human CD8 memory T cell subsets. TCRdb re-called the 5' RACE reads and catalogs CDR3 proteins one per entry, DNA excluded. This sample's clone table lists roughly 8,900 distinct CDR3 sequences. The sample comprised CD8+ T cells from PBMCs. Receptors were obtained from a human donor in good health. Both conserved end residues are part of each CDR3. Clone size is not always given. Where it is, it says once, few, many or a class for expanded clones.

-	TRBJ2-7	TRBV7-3	CASSPGQGAYEQYF
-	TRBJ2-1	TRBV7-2	CASSLRGAIDRNEQFF
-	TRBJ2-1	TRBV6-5	CASSPRLAVRNEQFF
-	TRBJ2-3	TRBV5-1	CASSLVNAGGPTDTQYF
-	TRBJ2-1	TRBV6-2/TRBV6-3	CASSYTGKNEQFF
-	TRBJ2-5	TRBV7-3	CASSLLGQETQYF
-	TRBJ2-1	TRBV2	CASRTSSGRALEQFF
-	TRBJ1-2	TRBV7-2	CASSQWGANYGYTF
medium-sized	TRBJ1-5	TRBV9	CASSVAGGDNQPQHF
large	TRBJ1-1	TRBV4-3	CASSQTRTLNTEAFF
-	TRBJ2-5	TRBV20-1	CSAEPAGRRETQYF
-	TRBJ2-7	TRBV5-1	CASSEGTSDREQYF
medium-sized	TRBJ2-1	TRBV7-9	CASSPRKNEQFF
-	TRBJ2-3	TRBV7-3	CASSAHPSGSSTDTQYF
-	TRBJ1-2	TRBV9	CASSPGTGYNGYTF
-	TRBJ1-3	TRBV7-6	CASSPGPTDSGNTIYF
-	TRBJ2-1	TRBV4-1	CASNQGRNEQFF
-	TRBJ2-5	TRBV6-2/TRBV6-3	CASSSFPGVGETQYF
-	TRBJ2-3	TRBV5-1	CASIRESTDTQYF
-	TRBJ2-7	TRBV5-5	CASSPRTGGQEQYF
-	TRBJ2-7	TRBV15	CATRGTDSYEQYF
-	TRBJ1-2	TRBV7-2	CASSFSPGDYGYTF
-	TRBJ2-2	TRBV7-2	CASSYHTGELFF
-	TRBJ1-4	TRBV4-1	CASSQEVARTNEKLFF
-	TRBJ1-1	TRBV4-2	CASSQSGAGNTEAFF
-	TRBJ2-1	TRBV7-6	CASSSSGNEQFF
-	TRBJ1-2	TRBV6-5	CASSSVGGRLDYGYTF
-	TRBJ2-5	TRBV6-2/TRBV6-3	CASSYIMETQYF
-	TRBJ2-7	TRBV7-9	CASSQEGTLDEQYF
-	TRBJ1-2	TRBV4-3	CASSQVLDRARGYTF
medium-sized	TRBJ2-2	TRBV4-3	CASSLWAGGPTDTGELFF
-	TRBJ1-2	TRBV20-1	CSARDHRDYGYTF
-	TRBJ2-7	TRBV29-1	CSVEASGTGGFYEQYF
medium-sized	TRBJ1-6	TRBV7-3	CASSLGTGNSPLHF
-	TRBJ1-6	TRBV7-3	CASSKGGQPNSPLHF
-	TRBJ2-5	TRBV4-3	CASSQEIGLETQYF
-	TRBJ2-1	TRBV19	CASSIDGGSYNEQFF
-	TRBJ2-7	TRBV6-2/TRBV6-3	CASSYSRQDHSYEQYF
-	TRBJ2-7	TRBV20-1	CSARGGGTYEQYF
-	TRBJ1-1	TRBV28	CASSSGGLMNTEAFF
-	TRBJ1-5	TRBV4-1	CASSQEAGVVNQPQHF
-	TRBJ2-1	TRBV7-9	CASSFGGYNEQFF
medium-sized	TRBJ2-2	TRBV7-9	CASSSSGLAGENTGELFF
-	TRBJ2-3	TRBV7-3	CASSLTATSPPTDTQYF
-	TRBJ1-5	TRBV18	CASSPRQVGNSNQPQHF
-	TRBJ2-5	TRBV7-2	CASGATGVTPLKTQYF
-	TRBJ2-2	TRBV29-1	CSVEVASGMDGELFF
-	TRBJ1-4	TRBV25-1	CASSESLGRGKDPNEKLFF